Sequencing of this TCR beta chain was carried out in a study of spatial heterogeneity in lung cancer. The wider study: Samples came from roughly 75 TRACERx patients with untreated early-stage lung cancer. Across the raw uncorrected reads, a unique TCR and UMI combination was observed, on average, more than ten times.

TCRdb reanalysed the 5' RACE reads using MiXCR and keeps one entry per CDR3 protein. The data hold just under 45,000 distinct CDR3 sequences, with around 21% observed a single time. In germline, CDR1 is SNHLY, CDR2 FYNNEI. The length of the CDR3 is 13 residues. Time point in this sample: blood at routine non-recurrence follow-up after resection. Sequencing was performed on whole RNA extracted from tumor and nontumor lung tissue, or from frozen PBMC, and the material was left unsorted. Only a few counts were recorded for this clonotype. One end of the junction varies from germline; a read error may be responsible.

The sequences come from PBMCs, collected at follow-up. This chain links TRBV2 with TRBJ2-7; possibly TRBD1 for D (5 bases). The sequence came from a female donor with early-stage non-small cell lung cancer. The CDR3, as DNA: TGTGCCGGCAGGGTTTGGACGTCTTACGAGCAGTACTTC. It encodes CAGRVWTSYEQYF.